Listed below are T cell receptor beta chains from one sample, sequenced in a study of T cell responses to AZD1222 COVID-19 vaccine. Libraries were prepared by immunoSEQ multiplex PCR; TCRdb keeps only in-frame clonotypes and omits some of them. The sample records approximately 130,000 clones, 89% being singletons. Sequenced material: peripheral blood, taken 28 days after the second AZD1222 dose. The source of these receptors is an adult who received the AZD1222 COVID-19 vaccine. Each CDR3 is given with its conserved first and last residue. The D gene is left open where the match is weak. Clone size is given for some rows only: seen once, a few or many times, or a class if the clone is expanded.

CDR3: CASSPLGTANYGYTF
DNA: TGTGCCAGCTCACCCCTCGGGACAGCCAACTATGGCTACACCTTC
D: TRBD1
J: TRBJ1-2
size: .
V: TRBV18

CDR3: CASSTHHRNNEKLFF
DNA: TGCGCCAGCAGCACACACCACAGGAATAATGAAAAACTGTTTTTT
D: .
J: TRBJ1-4
size: .
V: TRBV4-1

CDR3: CAWNRPEGYTF
DNA: TGTGCCTGGAACAGGCCCGAGGGCTACACCTTC
D: .
J: TRBJ1-2
size: once
V: TRBV30

CDR3: CATSRDGLGRRNEKLFF
DNA: TGTGCCACCAGCAGAGATGGACTGGGACGGCGAAATGAAAAACTGTTTTTT
D: .
J: TRBJ1-4
size: .
V: TRBV15

CDR3: CASSLGPPGVGAEAFF
DNA: TGTGCCAGCAGCTTAGGGCCCCCAGGGGTTGGGGCTGAAGCTTTCTTT
D: .
J: TRBJ1-1
size: .
V: TRBV7-2

CDR3: CASSDRASGGARNEQFF
DNA: TGTGCCAGCAGTGACCGGGCTAGCGGGGGGGCTCGGAATGAGCAGTTCTTC
D: TRBD2
J: TRBJ2-1
size: .
V: TRBV6-4

CDR3: CASSIQRAGNTIYF
DNA: TGTGCCAGTAGCATTCAGAGGGCTGGAAACACCATATATTTT
D: .
J: TRBJ1-3
size: .
V: TRBV19

CDR3: CASRGTSGYEQYF
DNA: TGTGCCAGCAGGGGGACTAGCGGGTACGAGCAGTACTTC
D: TRBD2
J: TRBJ2-7
size: .
V: TRBV2

CDR3: CASSLVGEDNSPLHF
DNA: TGCGCCAGCAGCTTGGTAGGGGAAGATAATTCACCCCTCCACTTT
D: .
J: TRBJ1-6
size: .
V: TRBV5-1

CDR3: CASSGQGSNTEAFF
DNA: TGTGCCAGCAGTGGACAGGGATCGAACACTGAAGCTTTCTTT
D: TRBD1
J: TRBJ1-1
size: few
V: TRBV2

CDR3: CATGTDNSPLHF
DNA: TGTGCCACCGGGACAGACAATTCACCCCTCCACTTT
D: TRBD1
J: TRBJ1-6
size: .
V: TRBV2

CDR3: CASSERGQGPNSPLHF
DNA: TGTGCCAGCAGCGAGAGAGGACAGGGTCCGAATTCACCCCTCCACTTT
D: TRBD1
J: TRBJ1-6
size: few
V: TRBV9

CDR3: CATMEGPYQETQYF
DNA: TGTGCCACCATGGAGGGGCCGTATCAAGAGACCCAGTACTTC
D: .
J: TRBJ2-5
size: .
V: TRBV19

CDR3: CASSQELRGGYTF
DNA: TGTGCCAGCAGCCAAGAATTAAGGGGCGGCTACACCTTC
D: .
J: TRBJ1-2
size: .
V: TRBV14

CDR3: CATSRDLKVESNEKLFF
DNA: TGTGCCACCAGCAGAGATCTCAAGGTAGAGTCTAATGAAAAACTGTTTTTT
D: .
J: TRBJ1-4
size: .
V: TRBV15

CDR3: CASSLDPGQTVEKLFF
DNA: TGTGCCAGCAGCTTGGACCCGGGACAGACGGTTGAAAAACTGTTTTTT
D: TRBD1
J: TRBJ1-4
size: .
V: TRBV7-9

CDR3: CASSPGTGWDHEQFF
DNA: TGTGCCAGCAGTCCCGGGACAGGGTGGGATCATGAGCAGTTCTTC
D: TRBD1
J: TRBJ2-1
size: .
V: TRBV6-5

CDR3: CAWTASNYGYTF
DNA: TGTGCCTGGACGGCCAGTAACTATGGCTACACCTTC
D: .
J: TRBJ1-2
size: .
V: TRBV30

CDR3: CASSWTGENTEAFF
DNA: TGCGCCAGCAGCTGGACAGGGGAGAACACTGAAGCTTTCTTT
D: TRBD1
J: TRBJ1-1
size: .
V: TRBV5-1

CDR3: CASSFPPSGDQETQYF
DNA: TGTGCCAGCAGCTTTCCGCCTAGCGGGGACCAAGAGACCCAGTACTTC
D: TRBD2
J: TRBJ2-5
size: .
V: TRBV11-1

CDR3: CASSQDPGSDTEAFF
DNA: TGCGCCAGCAGCCAAGATCCAGGGTCTGACACTGAAGCTTTCTTT
D: .
J: TRBJ1-1
size: .
V: TRBV4-3

CDR3: CASSLTDDDSPLHF
DNA: TGTGCCAGCAGCTTGACAGATGATGATTCACCCCTCCACTTT
D: .
J: TRBJ1-6
size: .
V: TRBV11-1